The table lists the clone carrying this T cell receptor (beta chain) with many counts. What it recognizes is unknown. The data belong to a study of neurological immune-mediated disorders. At the level of the study: A relapsing-remitting course was seen in about 90% of the roughly 35 multiple sclerosis patients and a secondary progressive course in 3. Notes on the study in general: Phylogenetic grouping placed 18 of 34 multiple sclerosis patients' repertoires in one related-CDR3 cluster, a possible signature. In multiple sclerosis patients, the repertoire cluster was unrelated to clinical or MRI findings.

The cDNA came from 5'RACE with 10-nucleotide random UMIs. TCRdb called the 5' RACE reads again in MiXCR, with one record for every CDR3 protein. The sample records roughly 75,000 distinct CDR3 sequences, roughly 2.6% being singletons. Germline loops: CDR1 SEHNR, CDR2 FQNEAQ (reference sequence). CDR3 length: 14 amino acids. Trimming removed 3 bases from V and 0 bases from J, with 9 bases in between. This TCR was recovered from a woman aged 25 to 45 with multiple sclerosis. Material for sequencing was PBMCs. The chain links TRBV7-9 to TRBJ2-7; D remains unclear. CDR3 DNA: TGTGCCAGCAGCTTCGGGCAGCCCTCCTACGAGCAGTACTTC. It yields the protein CASSFGQPSYEQYF.